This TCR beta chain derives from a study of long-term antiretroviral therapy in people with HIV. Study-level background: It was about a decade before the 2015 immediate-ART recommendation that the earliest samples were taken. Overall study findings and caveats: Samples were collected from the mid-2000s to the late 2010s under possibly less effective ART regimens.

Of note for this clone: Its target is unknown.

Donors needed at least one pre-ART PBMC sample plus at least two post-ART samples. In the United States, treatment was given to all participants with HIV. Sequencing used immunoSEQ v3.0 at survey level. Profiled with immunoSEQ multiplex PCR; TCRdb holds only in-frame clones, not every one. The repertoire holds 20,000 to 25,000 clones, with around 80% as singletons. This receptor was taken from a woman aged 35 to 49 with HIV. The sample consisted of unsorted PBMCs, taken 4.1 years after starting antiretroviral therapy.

The CDR3 protein is CASSSGTSGRRDTQYF. The CDR3 DNA reads TGTGCCAGCAGCTCAGGGACTAGCGGGAGACGGGATACGCAGTATTTT. The rearrangement joins TRBV5-4 to TRBJ2-3; the match to TRBD2 covers 14 bases. The CDR3 totals 16 residues. CDR1 is SGHNT, CDR2 YYREEE, per germline (reference sequence). Losses at the gene ends were 3 bases for V and 6 bases for J; bases not matched to a gene: 6.